The clone carrying this T cell receptor beta chain was seen a handful of times. Its antigen is unknown. Healthy individuals of Caucasian origin from Russia, aged 6 to 90, served as donors. Combining a sample-barcoded 5' primer with a J-beta primer mix, a second PCR ran for 7 to 11 cycles. One entry per CDR3 protein, called by TCRdb with MiXCR from the 5' RACE reads. The repertoire consists of about 1,600,000 distinct CDR3 sequences, with roughly 40% occurring once and the leading ten covering around 8%. Trimming removed 5 bases at V and 1 base at J, with 9 bases between. Germline V gene data show CDR1 as PRHDT and CDR2 as FYEKMQ (reference sequence). The CDR3 sequence is 13 residues long. The sample belongs to a study of blood T cells in healthy people across ages. Regarding the study as a whole: Estimates of diversity drawn from one million T cells were considered underestimates. The long-lived group displayed more naive CD4+ cells, plus higher diversity, than the aged donors did.

The specimen was blood. The TCR comes from a woman aged 18-35 years in good health. V usage is TRBV13 and J usage is TRBJ2-7; D is ambiguous. CDR3 sequence: CASSDWLSYEQYF. CDR3 coding DNA: TGTGCCAGCAGCGATTGGCTATCCTACGAGCAGTACTTC.